One sample yielded the 11 T cell receptor beta chains listed below, sequenced in a study of blood T cell repertoires in COVID-19. Some clones are missing from TCRdb's copy, which holds only in-frame ones; the method was immunoSEQ multiplex PCR. This sample has under 200,000 clones, with around 80% found just once. The sample taken for sequencing was PBMCs or T cells enriched from blood (not recorded which). The source of these receptors is a woman between 50 and 59 years old who had recovered from COVID-19.

DNA of the CDR3: TGTGCCAGCAGTGCCCCGGTCCGGGAGGACTATAGCAATCAGCCCCAGCATTTT. As protein: CASSAPVREDYSNQPQHF. This chain joins TRBV6-4 and TRBJ1-5; D is uncertain. The CDR3 is made up of 18 amino acids. Trimming left V 4 bases short and J 0 bases short, with 19 bases between. Looked up from germline, CDR1 is MRHNA and CDR2 is SNTAGT.

The V gene is TRBV3-1 (or the pseudogene TRBV3-2), the J gene TRBJ2-7; 7 bases map to TRBD2. The CDR3 covers 14 residues. CDR1 is LGHDT, CDR2 YNNKEL, per germline (reference sequence). The junction had 3 bases not matched to a gene; V was cut back by 1 base and J by 3 bases. The CDR3 region is CASSQGTSVYEQYF. The CDR3 DNA reads TGTGCCAGCAGCCAAGGGACTAGTGTCTACGAGCAGTACTTC.

This rearrangement joins TRBV5-1 to TRBJ2-2; 7 bases are shared with TRBD1. The V gene's germline CDR1 is SGHRS and CDR2 YFSETQ. Germline trimming cut 5 bases from V and 0 bases from J; bases unmatched to any gene: 4. The CDR3 consists of 15 residues. The CDR3: CASRAGTANTGELFF. The CDR3 nucleotides read TGCGCCAGCAGAGCCGGGACAGCGAACACCGGGGAGCTGTTTTTT.

The genes are TRBV2 and TRBJ1-2; 8 bases agree with TRBD1. The CDR3 has 13 amino acids. With 6 bases clipped from V and 8 bases from J, the junction kept 8 bases outside the gene matches. CDR1 is SNHLY and CDR2 is FYNNEI in the germline V gene. The CDR3 is CASSADRDIGYTF. The CDR3 region has the DNA TGTGCCAGCAGCGCGGACAGGGATATCGGCTACACCTTC.

J is TRBJ2-5 and V is TRBV3-1 (or the pseudogene TRBV3-2); no clear D. V lost 4 bases, J lost 5 bases, and 17 bases lay in between. The CDR3 contains 15 residues. Germline lookup yields CDR1 LGHDT and CDR2 YNNKEL (reference sequence). The CDR3 bases are TGTGCCAGCAGCCGATCCGAGAGGCGGTCGGAGACCCAGTACTTC. Translation gives CASSRSERRSETQYF.

The V call is TRBV7-9, the J call TRBJ1-4; D gene ambiguous. There are 15 residues in the CDR3. The V end lost 0 bases, the J end lost 6 bases, and 11 bases lay between the germline ends. The germline CDR1 and CDR2 sequences are SEHNR and FQNEAQ (reference sequence). CDR3 bases: TGTGCCAGCAGCTTAGCGCTCTCCGGGGATGAAAAACTGTTTTTT. Protein sequence: CASSLALSGDEKLFF.

This clone was observed once. The gene calls are TRBV28 and TRBJ2-3; D is possibly TRBD2 (5 bases). V was shortened by 8 bases and J by 0 bases, with 9 bases between the two germline ends. Germline CDR1 MDHEN, CDR2 SYDVKM. The CDR3 spans 13 residues. CDR3 sequence: CASQPGSTDTQYF. CDR3 DNA: TGTGCCAGCCAGCCGGGGAGCACAGATACGCAGTATTTT.

This clone was seen more than once but under ten times. This chain joins TRBV6-6 and TRBJ1-2, with TRBD1 identical over 10 bases. Germline V CDR1 and CDR2: MNHNY, SVGAGI (reference sequence). CDR3 length: 13 residues. With 6 bases clipped from V and 8 bases from J, the junction kept 6 bases outside the gene matches. The CDR3 nucleotides are TGTGCCAGCAGGGACAGGGGGTTAGGGGGCTACACCTTC. It codes for CASRDRGLGGYTF.

A few counts support this clone. The chain joins TRBV7-9 to TRBJ2-5; D is undetermined. Trimming cost V 2 bases and J 5 bases, with 6 bases left between them. This CDR3 has 12 amino acids. Germline V gives CDR1 SEHNR, CDR2 FQNEAQ (reference sequence). In nucleotides, the CDR3 is TGTGCCAGCAGCTTAACGCGGGAGACCCAGTACTTC. It encodes CASSLTRETQYF.

This clone was detected only a few times. V usage is TRBV19 and J usage is TRBJ2-2; D perhaps matches TRBD2 (6 bases). CDR3 length: 15 amino acids. The V end was cut by 3 bases, the J end by 5 bases, with 13 bases between. CDR1 is LNHDA and CDR2 is SQIVND in the germline V gene (reference sequence). CDR3 sequence: CASSITGVRTGELFF. CDR3 nucleotides: TGTGCCAGTAGTATTACGGGAGTGCGGACCGGGGAGCTGTTTTTT.

CDR3 protein: CASSQGQGALNTEAFF. The CDR3, as DNA: TGCGCCAGCAGCCAAGGACAGGGGGCCCTGAACACTGAAGCTTTCTTT. The rearrangement links TRBV4-1 to TRBJ1-1; 10 nucleotides match TRBD1. The CDR3 length is 16 residues. The germline CDR1 and CDR2 sequences are MGHRA and YSYEKL. V lost 1 base to trimming and J lost 0 bases; unmatched junction nucleotides: 2.